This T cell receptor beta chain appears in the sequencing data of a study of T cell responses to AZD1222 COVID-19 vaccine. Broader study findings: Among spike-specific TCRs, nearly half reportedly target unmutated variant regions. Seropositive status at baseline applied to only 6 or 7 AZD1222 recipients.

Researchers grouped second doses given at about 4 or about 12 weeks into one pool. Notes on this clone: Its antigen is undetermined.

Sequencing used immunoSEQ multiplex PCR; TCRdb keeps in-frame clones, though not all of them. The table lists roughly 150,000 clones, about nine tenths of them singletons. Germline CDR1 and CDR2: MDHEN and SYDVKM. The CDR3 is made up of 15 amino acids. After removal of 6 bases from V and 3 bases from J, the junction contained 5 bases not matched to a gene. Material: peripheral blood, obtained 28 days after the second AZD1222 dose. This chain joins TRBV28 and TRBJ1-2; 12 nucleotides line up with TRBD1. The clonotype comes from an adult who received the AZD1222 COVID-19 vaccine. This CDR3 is CASSAGTGGDYGYTF. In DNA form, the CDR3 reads TGTGCCAGCAGCGCCGGGACAGGGGGCGACTATGGCTACACCTTC.